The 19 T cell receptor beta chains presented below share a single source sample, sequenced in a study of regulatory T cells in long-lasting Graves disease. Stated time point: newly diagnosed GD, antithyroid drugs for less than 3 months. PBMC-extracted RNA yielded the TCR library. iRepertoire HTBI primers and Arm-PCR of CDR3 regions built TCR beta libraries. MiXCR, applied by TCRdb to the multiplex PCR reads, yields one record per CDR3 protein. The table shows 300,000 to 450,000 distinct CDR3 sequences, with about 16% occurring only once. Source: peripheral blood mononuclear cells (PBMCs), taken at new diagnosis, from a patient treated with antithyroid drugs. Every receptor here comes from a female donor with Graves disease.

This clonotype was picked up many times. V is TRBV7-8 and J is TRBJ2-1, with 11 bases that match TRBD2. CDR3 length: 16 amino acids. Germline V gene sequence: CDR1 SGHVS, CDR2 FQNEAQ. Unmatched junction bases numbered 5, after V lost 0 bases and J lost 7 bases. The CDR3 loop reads CASSLALAGGRNEQFF. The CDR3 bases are TGTGCCAGCAGCTTAGCTTTAGCGGGAGGGCGTAATGAGCAGTTCTTC.

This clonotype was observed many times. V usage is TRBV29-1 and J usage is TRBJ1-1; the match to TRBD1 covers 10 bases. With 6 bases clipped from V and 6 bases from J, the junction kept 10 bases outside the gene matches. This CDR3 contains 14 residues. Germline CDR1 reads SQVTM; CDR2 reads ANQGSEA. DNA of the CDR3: TGCAGCGTCCTCCGGGACAGGGGTAAGGCTGAAGCTTTCTTT. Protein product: CSVLRDRGKAEAFF.

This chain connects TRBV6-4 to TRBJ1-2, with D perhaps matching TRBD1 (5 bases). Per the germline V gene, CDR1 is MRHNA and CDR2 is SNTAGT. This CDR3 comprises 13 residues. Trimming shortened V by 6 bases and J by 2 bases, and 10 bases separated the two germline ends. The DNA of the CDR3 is TGTGCCAGCAGCCAGGGTAACAACTATGGCTACACCTTC. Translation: CASSQGNNYGYTF.

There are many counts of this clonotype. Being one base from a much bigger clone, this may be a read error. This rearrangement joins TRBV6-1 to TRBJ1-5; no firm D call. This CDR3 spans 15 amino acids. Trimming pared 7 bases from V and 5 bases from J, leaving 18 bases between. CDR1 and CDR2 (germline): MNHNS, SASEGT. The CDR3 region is CASNRPYSGYQPQHF. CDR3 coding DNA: TGTGCCAGCAATCGACCCTATAGTGGGTATCAGCCCCAGCATTTT.

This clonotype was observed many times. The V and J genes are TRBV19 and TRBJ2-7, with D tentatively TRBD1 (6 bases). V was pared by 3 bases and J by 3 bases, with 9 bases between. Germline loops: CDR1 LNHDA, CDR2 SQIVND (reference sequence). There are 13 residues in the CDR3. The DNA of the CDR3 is TGTGCCAGTAGTATGGGACAATACTACGAGCAGTACTTC. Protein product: CASSMGQYYEQYF.

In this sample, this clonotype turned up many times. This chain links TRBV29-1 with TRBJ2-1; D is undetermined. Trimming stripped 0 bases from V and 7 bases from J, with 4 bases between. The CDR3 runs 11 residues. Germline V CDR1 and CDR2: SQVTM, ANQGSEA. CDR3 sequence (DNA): TGCAGCGTTGAAGAGGGAAATGAGCAGTTCTTC. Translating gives CSVEEGNEQFF.

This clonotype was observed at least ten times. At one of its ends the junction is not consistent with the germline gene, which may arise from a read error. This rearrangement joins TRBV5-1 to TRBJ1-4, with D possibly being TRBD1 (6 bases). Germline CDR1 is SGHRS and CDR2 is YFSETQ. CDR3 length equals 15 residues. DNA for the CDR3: TGTGCCAGCAGCTTGGAGGGGGGTGCAAAGGAAAAACTGTTTTTT. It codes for CASSLEGGAKEKLFF. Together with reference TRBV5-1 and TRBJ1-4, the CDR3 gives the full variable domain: KAGVTQTPRYLIKTRGQQVTLSCSPISGHRSVSWYQQTPGQGLQFLFEYFSETQRNKGNFPGRFSGRQFSNSRSEMNVSTLELGDSALYLCASSLEGGAKEKLFFGSGTQLSVL.

CDR3 loop: CASSPSGGAHEQFF. CDR3 nucleotides: TGTGCCAGCAGCCCTAGTGGGGGGGCCCATGAGCAGTTCTTC. V gene TRBV7-3 combines with J gene TRBJ2-1; D may be TRBD2 (7 bases). The V end was cut by 5 bases, the J end by 8 bases, with 16 bases between. The germline CDR1 and CDR2 sequences are SGHTA and FQGTGA. The CDR3 runs 14 residues.

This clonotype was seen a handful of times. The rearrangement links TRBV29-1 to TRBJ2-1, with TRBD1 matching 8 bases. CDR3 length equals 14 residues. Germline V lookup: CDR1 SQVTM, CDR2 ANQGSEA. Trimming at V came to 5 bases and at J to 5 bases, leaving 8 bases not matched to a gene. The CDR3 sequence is CSVRTGFSDNEQFF. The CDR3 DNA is TGCAGCGTTCGGACAGGGTTTTCTGACAATGAGCAGTTCTTC.

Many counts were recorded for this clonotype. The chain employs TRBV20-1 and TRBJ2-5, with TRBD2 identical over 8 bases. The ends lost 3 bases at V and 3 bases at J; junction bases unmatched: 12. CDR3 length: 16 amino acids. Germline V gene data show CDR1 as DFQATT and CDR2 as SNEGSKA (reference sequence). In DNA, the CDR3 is TGCAGTGCTAGGGCTCCGGGACTAGGTTTGGAAGAGACCCAGTACTTC. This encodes CSARAPGLGLEETQYF.

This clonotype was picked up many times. DNA for the CDR3: TGCGCCAGCAGCCAAGAAGAGGGATACACTGAAGCTTTCTTT. As protein: CASSQEEGYTEAFF. V usage is TRBV4-1 and J usage is TRBJ1-1, with no clear D. The CDR3 runs to 14 residues. The germline CDR1 and CDR2 sequences are MGHRA and YSYEKL. Trimming took 0 bases from V and 3 from J, leaving 8 bases between them.

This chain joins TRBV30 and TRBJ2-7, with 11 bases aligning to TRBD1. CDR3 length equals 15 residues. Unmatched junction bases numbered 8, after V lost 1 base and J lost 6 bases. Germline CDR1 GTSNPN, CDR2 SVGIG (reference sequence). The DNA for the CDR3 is TGTGCCTGGAGTGGAAGGGACAGGGGGGTAATCGAGCAGTACTTC. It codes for CAWSGRDRGVIEQYF.

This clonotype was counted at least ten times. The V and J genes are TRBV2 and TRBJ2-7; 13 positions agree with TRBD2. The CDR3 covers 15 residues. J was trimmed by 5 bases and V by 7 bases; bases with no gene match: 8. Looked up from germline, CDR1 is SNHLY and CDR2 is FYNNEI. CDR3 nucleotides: TGTGCCAGCAATAGACTAGCGGGGGGAAAGGACGAGCAGTACTTC. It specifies CASNRLAGGKDEQYF.

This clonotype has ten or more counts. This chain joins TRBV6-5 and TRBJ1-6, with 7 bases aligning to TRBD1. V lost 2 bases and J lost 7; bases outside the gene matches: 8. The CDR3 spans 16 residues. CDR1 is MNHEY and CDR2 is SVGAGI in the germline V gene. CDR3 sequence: CASSYGGGQPNSPLHF. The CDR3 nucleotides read TGTGCCAGCAGTTACGGTGGGGGACAGCCCAATTCACCCCTCCACTTT.

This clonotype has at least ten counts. The CDR3 bases are TGTGCCAGCAGTTTATCGGCGGGAGGCGTTTACAATGAGCAGTTCTTC. Its protein product is CASSLSAGGVYNEQFF. The chain uses TRBV27 and TRBJ2-1; TRBD2 agrees at 8 bases. Germline CDR1 is MNHEY and CDR2 is SMNVEV (reference sequence). The CDR3 has 16 amino acids. Trimming took 0 bases from V and 4 from J; bases not matched to a gene: 5.

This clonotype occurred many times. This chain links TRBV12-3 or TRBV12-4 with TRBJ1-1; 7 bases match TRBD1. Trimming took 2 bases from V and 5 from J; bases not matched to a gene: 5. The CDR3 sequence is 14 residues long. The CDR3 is CASSLIEGATEAFF. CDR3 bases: TGTGCCAGCAGTTTAATCGAGGGGGCGACTGAAGCTTTCTTT.

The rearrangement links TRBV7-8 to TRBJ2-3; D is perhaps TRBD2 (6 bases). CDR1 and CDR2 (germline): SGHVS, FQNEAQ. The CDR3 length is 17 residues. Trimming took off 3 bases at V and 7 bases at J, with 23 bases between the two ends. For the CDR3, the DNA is TGTGCCAGCAGCTTGTACCTCGCCCAGACGGGAGTCAATACGCAGTATTTT. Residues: CASSLYLAQTGVNTQYF.

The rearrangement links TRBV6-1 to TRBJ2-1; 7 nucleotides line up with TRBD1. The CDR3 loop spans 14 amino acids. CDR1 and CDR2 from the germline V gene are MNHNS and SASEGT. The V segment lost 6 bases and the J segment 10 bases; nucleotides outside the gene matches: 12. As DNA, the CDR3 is TGTGCCAGCAGCAGGGGGTTGCGTGGGATGGAGCAGTTCTTC. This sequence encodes CASSRGLRGMEQFF.

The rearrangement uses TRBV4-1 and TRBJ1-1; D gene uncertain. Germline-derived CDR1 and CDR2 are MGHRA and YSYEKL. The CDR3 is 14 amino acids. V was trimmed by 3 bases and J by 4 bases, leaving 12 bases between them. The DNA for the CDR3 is TGCGCCAGCAGCCAGCCGAGACGGCCCACTGAAGCTTTCTTT. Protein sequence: CASSQPRRPTEAFF.